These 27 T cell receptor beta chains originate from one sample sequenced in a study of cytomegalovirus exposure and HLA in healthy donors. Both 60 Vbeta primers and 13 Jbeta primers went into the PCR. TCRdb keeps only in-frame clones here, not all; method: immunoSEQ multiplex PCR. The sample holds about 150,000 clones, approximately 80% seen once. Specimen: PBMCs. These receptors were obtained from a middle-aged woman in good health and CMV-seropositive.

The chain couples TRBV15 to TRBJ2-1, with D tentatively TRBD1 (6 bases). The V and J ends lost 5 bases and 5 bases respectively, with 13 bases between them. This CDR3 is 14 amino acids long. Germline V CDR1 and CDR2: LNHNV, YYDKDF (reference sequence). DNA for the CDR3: TGTGCCACCAGCTTACTCAGGGGAGACAATGAGCAGTTCTTC. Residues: CATSLLRGDNEQFF. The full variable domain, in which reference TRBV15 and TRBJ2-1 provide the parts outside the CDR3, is DAMVIQNPRYQVTQFGKPVTLSCSQTLNHNVMYWYQQKSSQAPKLLFHYYDKDFNNEADTPDNFQSRRPNTSFCFLDIRSPGLGDTAMYLCATSLLRGDNEQFFGPGTRLTVL.

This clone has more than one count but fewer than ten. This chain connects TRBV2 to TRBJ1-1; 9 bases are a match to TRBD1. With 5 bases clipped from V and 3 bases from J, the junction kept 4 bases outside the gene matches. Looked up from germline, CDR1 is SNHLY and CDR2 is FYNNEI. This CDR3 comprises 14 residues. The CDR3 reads CASSKTGGYTEAFF. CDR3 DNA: TGTGCCAGCAGTAAGACAGGGGGTTACACTGAAGCTTTCTTT. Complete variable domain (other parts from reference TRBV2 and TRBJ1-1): EPEVTQTPSHQVTQMGQEVILRCVPISNHLYFYWYRQILGQKVEFLVSFYNNEISEKSEIFDDQFSVERPDGSNFTLKIRSTKLEDSAMYFCASSKTGGYTEAFFGQGTRLTVV.

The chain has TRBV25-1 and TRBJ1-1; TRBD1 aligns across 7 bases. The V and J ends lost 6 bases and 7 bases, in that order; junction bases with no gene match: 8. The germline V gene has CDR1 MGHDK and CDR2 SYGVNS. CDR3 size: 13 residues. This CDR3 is CASRGRGTVEAFF. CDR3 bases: TGTGCCAGCAGGGGAAGGGGGACAGTTGAAGCTTTCTTT.

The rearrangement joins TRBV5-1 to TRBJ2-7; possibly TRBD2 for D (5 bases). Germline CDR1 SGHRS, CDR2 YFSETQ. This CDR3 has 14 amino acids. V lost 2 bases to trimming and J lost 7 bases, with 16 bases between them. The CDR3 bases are TGCGCCAGCAGCTTACTACTAGAGGCTCGGGAGCAGTACTTC. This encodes CASSLLLEAREQYF.

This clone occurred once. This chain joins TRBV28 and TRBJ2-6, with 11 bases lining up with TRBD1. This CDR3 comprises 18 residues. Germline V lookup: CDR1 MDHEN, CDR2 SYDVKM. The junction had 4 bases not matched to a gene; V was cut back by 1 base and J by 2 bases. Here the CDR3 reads CASSLYRTGGAGANVLTF. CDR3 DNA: TGTGCCAGCAGTTTATACCGGACAGGGGGCGCTGGGGCCAACGTCCTGACTTTC.

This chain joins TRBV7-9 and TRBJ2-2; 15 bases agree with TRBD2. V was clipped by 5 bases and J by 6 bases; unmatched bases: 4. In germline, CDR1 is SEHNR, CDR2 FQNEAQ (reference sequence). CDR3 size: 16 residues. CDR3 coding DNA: TGTGCCAGCAGCCCCCGGACTAGCGGGAGGGCCGGGGAGCTGTTTTTT. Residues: CASSPRTSGRAGELFF.

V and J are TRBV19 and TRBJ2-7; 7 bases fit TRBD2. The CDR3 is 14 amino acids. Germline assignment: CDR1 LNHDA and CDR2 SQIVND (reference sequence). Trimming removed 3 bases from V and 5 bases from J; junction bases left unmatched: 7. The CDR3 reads CASSIGLVVDEQYF. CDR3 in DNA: TGTGCCAGTAGTATCGGACTAGTGGTCGACGAGCAGTACTTC.

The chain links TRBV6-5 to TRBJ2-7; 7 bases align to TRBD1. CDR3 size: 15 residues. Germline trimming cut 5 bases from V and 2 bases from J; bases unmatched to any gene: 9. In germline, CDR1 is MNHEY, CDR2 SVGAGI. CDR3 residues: CASSPLDRFAYEQYF. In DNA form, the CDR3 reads TGTGCCAGCAGTCCCCTGGACAGGTTCGCCTACGAGCAGTACTTC.

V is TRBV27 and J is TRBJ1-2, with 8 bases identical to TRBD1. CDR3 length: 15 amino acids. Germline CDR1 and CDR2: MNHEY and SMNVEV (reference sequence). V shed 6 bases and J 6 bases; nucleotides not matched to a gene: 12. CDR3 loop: CASRTGTGLGHGYTF. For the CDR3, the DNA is TGTGCCAGCAGAACCGGGACAGGACTGGGCCATGGCTACACCTTC.

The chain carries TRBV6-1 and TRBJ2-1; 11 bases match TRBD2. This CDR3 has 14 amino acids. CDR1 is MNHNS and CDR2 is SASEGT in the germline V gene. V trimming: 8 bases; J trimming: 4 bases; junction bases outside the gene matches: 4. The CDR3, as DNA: TGTGCCAGCGGGGCTAGCGGGAGGTACAATGAGCAGTTCTTC. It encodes CASGASGRYNEQFF.

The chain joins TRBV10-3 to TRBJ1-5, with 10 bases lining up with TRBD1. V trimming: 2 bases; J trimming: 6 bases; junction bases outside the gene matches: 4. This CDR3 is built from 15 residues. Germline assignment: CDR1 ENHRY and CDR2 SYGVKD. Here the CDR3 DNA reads TGTGCCATCAGTGAGGGACAGGGGGTTAGTCAGCCCCAGCATTTT. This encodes CAISEGQGVSQPQHF.

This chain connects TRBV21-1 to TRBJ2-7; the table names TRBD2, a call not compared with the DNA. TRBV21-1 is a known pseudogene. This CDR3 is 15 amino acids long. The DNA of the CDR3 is TGTGCCAGCAGCAAAGAAATAGCGGGGGCCTACGAGCAGTACTTC. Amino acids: CASSKEIAGAYEQYF.

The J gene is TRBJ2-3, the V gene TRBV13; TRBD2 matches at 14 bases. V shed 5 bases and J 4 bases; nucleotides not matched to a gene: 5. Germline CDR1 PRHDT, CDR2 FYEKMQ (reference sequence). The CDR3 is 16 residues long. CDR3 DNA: TGTGCCAGCAGCCCCTTGGGACTAGCGGGAGCAGATACGCAGTATTTT. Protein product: CASSPLGLAGADTQYF.

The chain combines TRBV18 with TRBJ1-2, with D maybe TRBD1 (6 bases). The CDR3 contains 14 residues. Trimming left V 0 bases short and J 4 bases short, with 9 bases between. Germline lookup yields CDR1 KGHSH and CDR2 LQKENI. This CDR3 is CASSPPAQGYGYTF. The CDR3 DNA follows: TGTGCCAGCTCACCACCGGCACAGGGCTATGGCTACACCTTC.

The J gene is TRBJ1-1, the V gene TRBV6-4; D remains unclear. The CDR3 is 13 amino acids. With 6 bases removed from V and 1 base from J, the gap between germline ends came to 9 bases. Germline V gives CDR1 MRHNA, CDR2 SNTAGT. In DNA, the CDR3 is TGTGCCAGCAGCCGGGAGAGGAACACTGAAGCTTTCTTT. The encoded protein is CASSRERNTEAFF.

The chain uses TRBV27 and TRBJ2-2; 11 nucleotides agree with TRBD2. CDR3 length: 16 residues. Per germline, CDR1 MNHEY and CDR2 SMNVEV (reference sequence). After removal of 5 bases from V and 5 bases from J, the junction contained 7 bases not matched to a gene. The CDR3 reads CASSELAGVATGELFF. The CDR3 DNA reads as TGTGCCAGCAGTGAACTAGCGGGAGTAGCTACCGGGGAGCTGTTTTTT.

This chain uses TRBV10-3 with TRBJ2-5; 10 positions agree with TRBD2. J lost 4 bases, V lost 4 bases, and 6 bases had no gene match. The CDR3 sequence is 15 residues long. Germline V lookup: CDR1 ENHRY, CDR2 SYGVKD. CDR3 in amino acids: CAISGPGLASETQYF. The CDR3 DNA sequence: TGTGCCATCAGTGGCCCGGGACTAGCGTCAGAGACCCAGTACTTC.

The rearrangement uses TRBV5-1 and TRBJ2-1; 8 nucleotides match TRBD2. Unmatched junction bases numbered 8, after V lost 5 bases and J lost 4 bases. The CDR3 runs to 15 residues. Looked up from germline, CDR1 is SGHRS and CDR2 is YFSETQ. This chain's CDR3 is CASSIAGLPYNEQFF. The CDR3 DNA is TGCGCCAGCAGTATAGCGGGGCTCCCTTACAATGAGCAGTTCTTC.

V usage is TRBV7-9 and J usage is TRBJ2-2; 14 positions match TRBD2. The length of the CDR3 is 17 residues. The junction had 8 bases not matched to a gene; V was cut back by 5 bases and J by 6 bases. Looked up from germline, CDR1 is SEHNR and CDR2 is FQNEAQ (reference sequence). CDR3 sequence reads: CASSAQGLAGEAGELFF. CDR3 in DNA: TGTGCCAGCAGCGCCCAGGGACTAGCGGGAGAGGCCGGGGAGCTGTTTTTT. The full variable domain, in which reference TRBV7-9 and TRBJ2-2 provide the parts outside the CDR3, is DTGVSQNPRHKITKRGQNVTFRCDPISEHNRLYWYRQTLGQGPEFLTYFQNEAQLEKSRLLSDRFSAERPKGSFSTLEIQRTEQGDSAMYLCASSAQGLAGEAGELFFGEGSRLTVL.

CDR3 region: CASSIEDRARTQYF. As DNA, the CDR3 is TGTGCCAGTAGTATAGAGGACAGGGCAAGGACCCAGTACTTC. The rearrangement links TRBV19 to TRBJ2-5, with 8 bases aligning to TRBD1. The V gene end was trimmed by 0 bases and the J gene end by 7 bases; junction bases not matched to a gene: 4. The CDR3 runs to 14 residues. Germline assignment: CDR1 LNHDA and CDR2 SQIVND (reference sequence).

CDR3 DNA sequence: TGTGCCTGGAGACTAGCGGGGAGCACAGATACGCAGTATTTT. This gives the protein CAWRLAGSTDTQYF. The V and J genes are TRBV30 and TRBJ2-3; 10 bases are shared with TRBD2. V gave up 3 bases and J gave up 0 bases; unmatched junction bases: 0. The CDR3 is 14 residues long. CDR1 and CDR2 (germline): GTSNPN, SVGIG (reference sequence).

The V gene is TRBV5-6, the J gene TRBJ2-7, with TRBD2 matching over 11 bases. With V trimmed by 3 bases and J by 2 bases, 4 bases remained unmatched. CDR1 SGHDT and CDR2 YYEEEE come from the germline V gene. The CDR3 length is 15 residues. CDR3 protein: CASSWATSGTYEQYF. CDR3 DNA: TGTGCCAGCAGCTGGGCGACTAGCGGGACCTACGAGCAGTACTTC. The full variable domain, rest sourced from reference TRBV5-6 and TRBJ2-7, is DAGVTQSPTHLIKTRGQQVTLRCSPKSGHDTVSWYQQALGQGPQFIFQYYEEEERQRGNFPDRFSGHQFPNYSSELNVNALLLGDSALYLCASSWATSGTYEQYFGPGTRLTVT.

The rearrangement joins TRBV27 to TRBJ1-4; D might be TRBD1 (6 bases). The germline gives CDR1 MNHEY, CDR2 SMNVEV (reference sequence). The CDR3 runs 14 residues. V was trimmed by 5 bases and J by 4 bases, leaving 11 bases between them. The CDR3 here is CASSPTDSNEKLFF. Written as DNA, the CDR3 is TGTGCCAGCAGTCCAACGGACAGTAATGAAAAACTGTTTTTT.

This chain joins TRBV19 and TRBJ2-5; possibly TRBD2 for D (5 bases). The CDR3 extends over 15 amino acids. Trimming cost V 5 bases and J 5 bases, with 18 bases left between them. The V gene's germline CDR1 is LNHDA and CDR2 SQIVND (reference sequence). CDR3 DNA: TGTGCCAGTAGTGTCCCGGGTCCTAGAGGGGAGACCCAGTACTTC. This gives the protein CASSVPGPRGETQYF.

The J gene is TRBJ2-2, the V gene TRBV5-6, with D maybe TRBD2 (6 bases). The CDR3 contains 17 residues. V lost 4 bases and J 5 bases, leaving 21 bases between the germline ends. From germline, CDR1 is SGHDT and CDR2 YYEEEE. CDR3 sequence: CASSPETGTAFTGELFF. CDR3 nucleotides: TGTGCCAGCAGCCCAGAGACCGGGACTGCCTTTACCGGGGAGCTGTTTTTT.

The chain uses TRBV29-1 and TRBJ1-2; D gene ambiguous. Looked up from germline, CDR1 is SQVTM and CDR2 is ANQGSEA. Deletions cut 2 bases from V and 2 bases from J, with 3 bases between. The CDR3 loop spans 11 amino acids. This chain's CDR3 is CSVEQNYGYTF. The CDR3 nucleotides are TGCAGCGTTGAACAGAACTATGGCTACACCTTC. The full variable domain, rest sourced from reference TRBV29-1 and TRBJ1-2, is SAVISQKPSRDICQRGTSLTIQCQVDSQVTMMFWYRQQPGQSLTLIATANQGSEATYESGFVIDKFPISRPNLTFSTLTVSNMSPEDSSIYLCSVEQNYGYTFGSGTRLTVV.

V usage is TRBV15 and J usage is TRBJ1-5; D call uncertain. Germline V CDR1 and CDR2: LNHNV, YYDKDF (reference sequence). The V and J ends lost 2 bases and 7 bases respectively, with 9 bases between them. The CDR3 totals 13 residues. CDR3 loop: CATSRNRVQPQHF. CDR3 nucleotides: TGTGCCACCAGCAGAAACAGAGTCCAGCCCCAGCATTTT.